The clone carrying this TCR beta chain was seen only once. Sequencing used immunoSEQ multiplex PCR; TCRdb keeps in-frame clones, though not all of them. The sample comprises 120,000 to 150,000 clones, approximately 80% of which are singletons, and about 3.1% rests with the top ten. The data derive from a study of blood T cell repertoires in COVID-19. Study in general: Nucleic acid was either cDNA or gDNA, and it came from T cells, B-cell-depleted T cells, or PBMCs.

V dropped 5 bases and J dropped 9; count of bases not matched to a gene: 9. CDR1 and CDR2 from the germline V gene are LNHDA and SQIVND (reference sequence). The CDR3 totals 14 residues. Sample: peripheral blood. The chain links TRBV19 to TRBJ2-1, with 8 bases identical to TRBD2. This sequence was found in a middle-aged woman with active or convalescent COVID-19. CDR3 region: CASSQGSRGGEQFF. DNA of the CDR3: TGTGCCAGTAGTCAAGGGTCCCGGGGGGGTGAGCAGTTCTTC. The complete variable domain, with remaining parts taken from reference TRBV19 and TRBJ2-1, reads DGGITQSPKYLFRKEGQNVTLSCEQNLNHDAMYWYRQDPGQGLRLIYYSQIVNDFQKGDIAEGYSVSREKKESFPLTVTSAQKNPTAFYLCASSQGSRGGEQFFGPGTRLTVL.